This record concerns one T cell receptor beta chain sequence. The antigen remains unidentified. This specimen comes from a study of Ad26.COV2.S vaccination and SARS-CoV-2 variants. The wider study: The donor participated in the COV1001 trial, in its Ad26.COV2.S arm. Recipients of Ad26.COV2.S got it intramuscularly, once or twice 56 days apart.

General observations from the study: Reportedly, after vaccination the spike-specific CD8+ and CD4+ T cell responses displayed substantial breadth. The TCR breadth and depth analyses may have produced an underestimate of total T cell responses.

Clones were sequenced by immunoSEQ multiplex PCR, and TCRdb holds only the in-frame ones, with some missing. This sample has about 450,000 clones; 85% to 90% occur once, and the top ten carry over 2%. Specified treatment: roughly 19 received Ad26.COV2.S at low or high dose, single or two shots; roughly five received placebo; per-sample allocation not given. Material that was analyzed had been drawn on day 63 after the first vaccine or placebo injection. Trimming at V came to 3 bases and at J to 2 bases, leaving 2 bases not matched to a gene. CDR1 LNHDA and CDR2 SQIVND come from the germline V gene (reference sequence). CDR3 length: 15 residues.

The clonotype originates from a person between 18 and 59 years old who received the Ad26.COV2.S COVID-19 vaccine or a placebo. The V gene is TRBV19, the J gene TRBJ2-7, with 12 nucleotides matching TRBD1. The material was peripheral blood, obtained in a trial of Ad26.COV2.S vaccine versus placebo. The CDR3 sequence: CASSIGTGGPYEQYF. CDR3 DNA sequence: TGTGCCAGTAGTATCGGGACAGGGGGCCCCTACGAGCAGTACTTC.